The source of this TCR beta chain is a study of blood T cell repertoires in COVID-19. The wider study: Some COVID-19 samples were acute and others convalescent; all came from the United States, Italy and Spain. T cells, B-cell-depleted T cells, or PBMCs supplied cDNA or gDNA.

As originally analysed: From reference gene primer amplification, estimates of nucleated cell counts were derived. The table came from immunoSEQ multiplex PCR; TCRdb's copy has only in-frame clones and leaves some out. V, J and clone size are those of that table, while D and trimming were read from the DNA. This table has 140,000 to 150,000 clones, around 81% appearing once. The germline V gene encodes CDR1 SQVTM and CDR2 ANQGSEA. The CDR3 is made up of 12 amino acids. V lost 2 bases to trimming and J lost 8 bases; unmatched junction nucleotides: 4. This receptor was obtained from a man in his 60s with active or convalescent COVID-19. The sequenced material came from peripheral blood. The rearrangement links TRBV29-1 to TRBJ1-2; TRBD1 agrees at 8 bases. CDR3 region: CSVEFRTGGYTF. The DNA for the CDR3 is TGCAGCGTTGAATTTCGGACAGGGGGCTACACCTTC.